Listed here are 19 T cell receptor beta chains from one sample, sequenced in a study of TIL therapy for anti-PD-1-resistant metastatic lung cancer. The time point is: pre-treatment sample, taken before nivolumab and TIL therapy. Sequencing used immunoSEQ v3. The data were produced by immunoSEQ multiplex PCR, yet TCRdb's version contains in-frame clones alone and is incomplete. The data show some 37,000 clones, 73% seen once. This specimen consisted of blood, obtained at baseline. The origin of the receptors is a person aged 25 to 80 with non-small cell lung cancer.

V is TRBV14 and J is TRBJ2-5, with 8 bases that match TRBD1. The CDR3 extends over 16 amino acids. Germline loops: CDR1 SGHDN, CDR2 FVKESK. V shed 1 base and J 5 bases; nucleotides not matched to a gene: 9. The CDR3 protein is CASSQAPTGDSETQYF. DNA for the CDR3: TGTGCCAGCAGCCAAGCCCCGACAGGGGACTCCGAGACCCAGTACTTC. Together with reference TRBV14 and TRBJ2-5, the CDR3 gives the full variable domain: EAGVTQFPSHSVIEKGQTVTLRCDPISGHDNLYWYRRVMGKEIKFLLHFVKESKQDESGMPNNRFLAERTGGTYSTLKVQPAELEDSGVYFCASSQAPTGDSETQYFGPGTRLLVL.

This clone came up a few times. The chain couples TRBV5-1 to TRBJ1-1; D may be TRBD1 (5 bases). Germline V gene data show CDR1 as SGHRS and CDR2 as YFSETQ. The CDR3 has 15 amino acids. Trimming left V 4 bases short and J 0 bases short, with 13 bases between. Written as DNA, the CDR3 is TGCGCCAGCAGCCCCCAGGGAGAAATGAACACTGAAGCTTTCTTT. Encoded protein: CASSPQGEMNTEAFF.

V and J are TRBV7-6 and TRBJ2-1, with D tentatively TRBD2 (5 bases). The germline gives CDR1 SGHVS, CDR2 FNYEAQ. This CDR3 spans 16 amino acids. V lost 6 bases and J 9 bases, leaving 24 bases between the germline ends. As DNA, the CDR3 is TGTGCCAGCAGGTTAAACCCCTCGTGGGAGAACGCTGAGCAGTTCTTC. Amino acids: CASRLNPSWENAEQFF.

The chain carries TRBV5-4 and TRBJ1-2; the match to TRBD1 covers 7 bases. J gave up 6 bases and V 0 bases, and 5 bases lay outside the gene matches. Per germline, CDR1 SGHNT and CDR2 YYREEE (reference sequence). This CDR3 region has 14 residues. The CDR3 sequence is CASSLGQGMNGYTF. Here the CDR3 DNA reads TGTGCCAGCAGCTTGGGACAGGGTATGAATGGCTACACCTTC. Full variable domain (missing parts from reference TRBV5-4 and TRBJ1-2): ETGVTQSPTHLIKTRGQQVTLRCSSQSGHNTVSWYQQALGQGPQFIFQYYREEENGRGNFPPRFSGLQFPNYSSELNVNALELDDSALYLCASSLGQGMNGYTFGSGTRLTVV.

The chain joins TRBV6-4 to TRBJ2-3; TRBD1 is a possible D gene (6 bases). Germline CDR1 is MRHNA and CDR2 is SNTAGT. V was trimmed by 4 bases and J by 2 bases, leaving 13 bases between them. The CDR3 covers 15 residues. The CDR3 protein is CASSVQGKITDTQYF. In DNA form, the CDR3 reads TGTGCCAGCAGTGTACAGGGAAAAATCACAGATACGCAGTATTTT.

This clone is a singleton in its sample. This chain connects TRBV19 to TRBJ1-3; D is perhaps TRBD1 (5 bases). Germline V gene sequence: CDR1 LNHDA, CDR2 SQIVND (reference sequence). V was clipped by 3 bases and J by 2 bases, with 14 bases between them. The length of the CDR3 is 16 residues. DNA of the CDR3: TGTGCCAGTAGTATCCAGGGAAAGGGCGCTGGAAACACCATATATTTT. Encoded protein: CASSIQGKGAGNTIYF.

The chain combines TRBV30 with TRBJ2-3; no clear D. Trimming took off 0 bases at V and 4 bases at J, with 11 bases between the two ends. This CDR3 has 14 residues. Germline V lookup: CDR1 GTSNPN, CDR2 SVGIG (reference sequence). Written as DNA, the CDR3 is TGTGCCTGGAGTGTTGGCAGCTCAGCAGATACGCAGTATTTT. Translated, it gives CAWSVGSSADTQYF. The full variable domain, in which reference TRBV30 and TRBJ2-3 provide the parts outside the CDR3, is SQTIHQWPATLVQPVGSPLSLECTVEGTSNPNLYWYRQAAGRGLQLLFYSVGIGQISSEVPQNLSASRPQDRQFILSSKKLLLSDSGFYLCAWSVGSSADTQYFGPGTRLTVL.

This clone came up a few times. The chain combines TRBV4-3 with TRBJ1-5; a weak D match, TRBD1 (6 bases). The CDR3 is made up of 18 amino acids. Germline loops: CDR1 LGHNA, CDR2 YSLEER. The V end lost 1 base, the J end lost 3 bases, and 19 bases lay between the germline ends. The DNA for the CDR3 is TGCGCCAGCAGCCAAGGGGTGTTTCCGGGACACATCAATCAGCCCCAGCATTTT. Protein sequence: CASSQGVFPGHINQPQHF.

This clone came up a few times. This chain joins TRBV28 and TRBJ1-5, with TRBD1 as a possible D gene (5 bases). Germline lookup yields CDR1 MDHEN and CDR2 SYDVKM. This CDR3 contains 16 residues. V was shortened by 3 bases and J by 5 bases, with 17 bases between the two germline ends. CDR3 sequence (DNA): TGTGCCAGCAGTTTTGAGGGCGTACAGGATGATCAGCCCCAGCATTTT. Translation gives CASSFEGVQDDQPQHF.

The J gene is TRBJ1-6, the V gene TRBV4-3, with a tentative D call TRBD1 (6 bases). Germline V lookup: CDR1 LGHNA, CDR2 YSLEER. V was trimmed by 1 base and J by 7 bases, leaving 17 bases between them. CDR3 length: 17 amino acids. This CDR3 is CASSQVLRGQENSPLHF. The CDR3 nucleotides read TGCGCCAGCAGCCAAGTCTTGCGGGGGCAGGAGAATTCACCCCTCCACTTT.

V is TRBV5-6 and J is TRBJ1-2; tentative D call: TRBD1 (6 bases). CDR3 size: 14 residues. Germline loops: CDR1 SGHDT, CDR2 YYEEEE. Trimming removed 0 bases from V and 4 bases from J, with 10 bases in between. The CDR3 sequence: CASSLAGAGYGYTF. CDR3 DNA sequence: TGTGCCAGCAGCTTGGCGGGGGCTGGCTATGGCTACACCTTC.

This clone appeared a few times. J is TRBJ2-2 and V is TRBV5-1; 9 bases line up with TRBD2. The CDR3 extends over 15 amino acids. V shed 4 bases and J 8 bases; nucleotides not matched to a gene: 9. Germline CDR1 SGHRS, CDR2 YFSETQ. This CDR3 reads CASSPAGGPSGELFF. CDR3 sequence (DNA): TGCGCCAGCAGCCCCGCGGGGGGGCCATCAGGGGAGCTGTTTTTT.

V usage is TRBV28 and J usage is TRBJ2-7; 7 nucleotides line up with TRBD1. This CDR3 comprises 13 residues. V lost 3 bases, J lost 5 bases, and 4 bases stayed unmatched. Per germline, CDR1 MDHEN and CDR2 SYDVKM. The CDR3 coding sequence is TGTGCCAGCAGTTTGACAGGGACCGACGAGCAGTACTTC. Translation gives CASSLTGTDEQYF.

This clone was detected only once. The chain combines TRBV9 with TRBJ2-3; 8 bases fit TRBD2. The germline V gene encodes CDR1 SGDLS and CDR2 YYNGEE. J gave up 2 bases and V 3 bases, and 5 bases lay outside the gene matches. The CDR3 consists of 15 residues. The DNA of the CDR3 is TGTGCCAGCAGCGAGCGGGGGCGTCCCACAGATACGCAGTATTTT. It yields the protein CASSERGRPTDTQYF.

V and J are TRBV27 and TRBJ2-3; D unclear. Per germline, CDR1 MNHEY and CDR2 SMNVEV (reference sequence). The V gene lost 1 base and the J gene lost 4 bases, with 6 bases spanning the gap. This CDR3 is built from 13 residues. The CDR3 bases are TGTGCCAGCAGTTTATTGTCATCAGATACGCAGTATTTT. Amino acids: CASSLLSSDTQYF.

The chain has TRBV5-6 and TRBJ1-2; no reliable D call. Germline V CDR1 and CDR2: SGHDT, YYEEEE. Trimming removed 3 bases at V and 1 base at J, with 10 bases between. This CDR3 has 14 residues. CDR3 in amino acids: CASSSAGDNYGYTF. CDR3 nucleotide sequence: TGTGCCAGCAGCTCGGCAGGCGATAACTATGGCTACACCTTC.

The genes are TRBV4-3 and TRBJ2-7; 11 bases line up with TRBD2. The CDR3 totals 15 residues. Looked up from germline, CDR1 is LGHNA and CDR2 is YSLEER. V shed 4 bases, J shed 2 bases, and the junction held 4 bases outside the gene matches. The CDR3 sequence: CASSRGSGGAYEQYF. The CDR3 nucleotides read TGCGCCAGCAGCCGGGGTAGCGGGGGGGCCTACGAGCAGTACTTC.

The chain joins TRBV5-1 to TRBJ1-3; D gene ambiguous. This CDR3 spans 15 amino acids. Trimming took off 3 bases at V and 0 bases at J, with 10 bases between the two ends. CDR1 is SGHRS, CDR2 YFSETQ, per germline. This chain's CDR3 is CASSSDLSSGNTIYF. DNA of the CDR3: TGCGCCAGCAGCTCGGACTTGTCCTCTGGAAACACCATATATTTT.

This chain connects TRBV27 to TRBJ2-5; possibly TRBD1 for D (6 bases). Trimming left V 2 bases short and J 2 bases short, with 9 bases between. There are 14 residues in the CDR3. Germline V CDR1 and CDR2: MNHEY, SMNVEV (reference sequence). CDR3 protein: CASSLRQGQETQYF. The DNA for the CDR3 is TGTGCCAGCAGTTTAAGGCAGGGGCAAGAGACCCAGTACTTC.